This T cell receptor beta chain was identified during a study of shared clonotypes between healthy human individuals (TCRdb year 2020). Regarding the complete study: A couple of women and three men aged 18 to 49 years were included in the cohort. For each donor, CD4 naive and CD4 memory were each run on three plates, CD8 naive on two plates, and CD8 memory on one plate. To estimate repertoire size and how much clonotypes are shared between individuals, the study performed deep sequencing of blood TCR repertoires from roughly five healthy adults. To increase sequencing depth and limit assay-specific biases, TCR repertoire library preparation and sequencing were carried out by different laboratories using diverse techniques. Between about 0.9 and 10 billion PBMCs per donor were obtained by leukapheresis.

V is trimmed back by 1 base and J by 4 bases, and the junction contains 2 bases that no gene match accounts for. The germline V gene provides CDR1 SGHNT and CDR2 YENEEA. The CDR3 runs 14 residues from the cysteine to the phenylalanine. Kept here is only the CDR3 DNA, which spans 42 bases and is read in frame from base 1. The study at large found these results: Naive subsets generally had larger estimated clonotype richness than memory subsets did. Across a handful of donors, approximately 4.6% of naive CD4, around 3.5% of naive CD8, about 2.3% of memory CD4, and 0.4% of memory CD8 clonotypes were shared. Higher generation probabilities were observed for clonotypes shared by all four sorted-subset donors than for non-shared clonotypes. Pairwise subsampling indicated that sequencing depth was expected to affect the degree of clonotype sharing among donors. Rarefaction of sorted-subset datasets indicated incomplete sequencing despite the large sequencing depth. Because the study included a small number of donors, the genetic and exposure-history diversity represented was limited. Sampling was restricted to blood, and TCR repertoires in tissues likely differ from the TCR repertoires found in blood.

This clone was recorded only once. Its antigen specificity is not known. The sample holds no much larger clone one base away, and base qualities are not on file. Using the deep immunoSEQ assay, multiplex PCR amplified TCR CDR3 regions from genomic DNA. Genomic DNA extracted from each cell subset was distributed evenly over all wells of several immunoSEQ 96-well plates, and each plate served as one replicate. For sorted subsets, each replicate PCR was loaded with 150 to 250 ng genomic DNA, equivalent to 30,000 or so T cell genomes. The purified libraries were quantified using a Qubit 3.0 fluorometer, sized with a Bioanalyzer 2100, and then quantified again using the KAPA Library Quantification kit. Every immunoSEQ 96-well plate was sequenced on a separate single-read 150-cycle Illumina NextSeq 550 flow cell. Per the authors' processing: Because only junctional sequences without quality scores were contained in the immunoSEQ output, filtering matching that applied to full-length reads could not be performed. Sequences were annotated with PyIR, a Python wrapper for IgBLAST v1.9, and V/J genes and CDR3 were assigned using IMGT germline references. Reads were filtered out if the reads had weak V/J assignments (E-value above 1e-6), no CDR3, stop codons, out-of-frame junctions, or ambiguous translated residues. V3J clonotypes were defined by identical inferred V gene, J gene, and CDR3 amino acid sequence. Percentage overlap between repertoires was computed as shared unique clonotypes divided by the size of the smaller repertoire. RTK rarefaction, the Chao1 estimator, and Recon v2.1 estimates of unobserved clonotypes were used to assess repertoire richness. For all TCRbeta clonotypes obtained by the gDNA method from a handful of donors, generation probabilities were computed with OLGA. This immuneACCESS table, as held by TCRdb, lists in-frame sequences with V and J called but not all clones. Of the missing ones, under half trace to an unresolved V gene in checked studies; the others have no known cause. V and J calls and clone size follow that table, whereas D and trimming were derived from the DNA. Present in this sample are about 2 million clones, approximately 95% of which were seen just once. The top ten clones comprise more than 0.1% of the sample.

The donors were healthy, HIV-negative adults with no recently reported acute infections or vaccinations. All donors were Caucasian adults living in Nashville, Tennessee, USA. CD4+ T cells were enriched through magnetic negative selection, after which naive cells were positively selected on CD45RA and the remaining negative fraction served as the memory subset. Blood was obtained by leukapheresis, after which PBMCs were separated by Ficoll-Histopaque density gradient centrifugation and cryopreserved in liquid nitrogen vapor phase. Purity and quantity of every magnetically sorted T cell population were checked by analytical flow cytometry. Genomic DNA was isolated from each sorted fraction and quantified by UV absorbance on a Nanodrop 2000c.

Sequenced material: naive CD4+ T cells sorted from blood. The sample's cell subset or site label, decoded: CD45RA+ positively selected. This sequence was found in a man aged 18 to 29 in good health. This chain joins TRBV11-3 to TRBJ2-5; 8 nucleotides in the junction match TRBD2. The DNA sequence is given as TGTGCCAGCAGCTTAGCAGCGGGGGTAGAGACCCAGTACTTC. Translated, it gives CASSLAAGVETQYF. The variable domain in full, with residues beyond the CDR3 obtained from the reference TRBV11-3 and TRBJ2-5 genes, is EAGVVQSPRYKIIEKKQPVAFWCNPISGHNTLYWYLQNLGQGPELLIRYENEEAVDDSQLPKDRFSAERLKGVDSTLKIQPAELGDSAVYLCASSLAAGVETQYFGPGTRLLVL.